This is a list of T cell receptor beta chains from one sample in a study of cytomegalovirus exposure and HLA in healthy donors. Sequencing was performed with immunoSEQ multiplex PCR; in TCRdb, only in-frame clones are kept and a portion is missing. The data contain 100,000 to 150,000 clones, 89% of them singletons. The source material was PBMCs. The receptors derive from a woman aged 18 to 35 in good health and CMV-seronegative. CDR3s include the opening cysteine and the closing phenylalanine or tryptophan. Fields, in order: V gene, J gene, CDR3 protein.

TRBV7-9,TRBJ1-2,CASSLVGRLSAGYTF
TRBV14,TRBJ2-6,CASSQNLRVRGQSSGANVLTF
TRBV28,TRBJ2-7,CASSQGLVYEQYF
TRBV5-5,TRBJ2-2,CASRLAGVGRSTGELFF
TRBV7-3,TRBJ2-1,CASSPGTGVLYNEQFF
TRBV7-6,TRBJ1-2,CASSLDSYGYTF
TRBV5-1,TRBJ2-2,CASSLRQGAGGELFF
TRBV27,TRBJ2-1,CASSYFSGSGYEQFF
TRBV6-1,TRBJ2-7,CASSPAREGYEQYF
TRBV29-1,TRBJ1-2,CSVWSEGTNYGYTF
TRBV7-9,TRBJ2-7,CASSPRYEQYF
TRBV9,TRBJ2-4,CASSAGGFTPIAKNIQYF
TRBV4-1,TRBJ1-2,CASSQPTDRRHGYTF
TRBV7-8,TRBJ2-3,CASSSGLAGGSDTQYF
TRBV15,TRBJ2-1,CATSRDRGLGNEQFF
TRBV7-2,TRBJ1-4,CASSPTGAVTNEKLFF
TRBV18,TRBJ2-3,CASSHSAPTSTDTQYF
TRBV27,TRBJ2-1,CASSLGGRPYNEQFF
TRBV19,TRBJ1-4,CASSPMSVISEKLFF
TRBV9,TRBJ2-1,CASSVVAGSNEQFF
TRBV7-9,TRBJ2-5,CASSLFPSSLPRQETQYF
TRBV30,TRBJ2-1,CAWNFLNEQFF
TRBV5-1,TRBJ2-3,CASSPGTSGSADTQYF
TRBV29-1,TRBJ2-3,CSVDGTGEIDTQYF
TRBV11-2,TRBJ1-5,CASSSGQVGINQPQHF
TRBV7-9,TRBJ1-1,CASSLPGQVNTEAFF
TRBV7-2,TRBJ2-3,CASSSQARTDTQYF
TRBV6-1,TRBJ2-6,CASSQRANVLTF
TRBV14,TRBJ2-3,CASSPAGTLAVARTDTQYF
TRBV11-2,TRBJ2-7,CASSLSSSYEQYF
TRBV15,TRBJ2-3,CATSRDITLRSDTQYF
TRBV9,TRBJ2-1,CASSLTSGSSTVQFF
TRBV6-4,TRBJ1-5,CASSDSPGSTQPQHF
TRBV5-8,TRBJ1-3,CASSLWDSPGNTIYF
TRBV2,TRBJ2-3,CASSGESTDTQYF
TRBV7-2,TRBJ1-3,CASSPDRGPRTGNTIYF
TRBV18,TRBJ1-1,CASSPPGPDTEAFF
TRBV5-4,TRBJ2-2,CASSRKTGTGELFF
TRBV30,TRBJ1-1,CAWSVLPEQGDEAFF
TRBV4-1,TRBJ2-7,CASSQDSRSFDSYYYEQYF
TRBV12-2,TRBJ2-1,CASRTRERYNEQFF
TRBV11-2,TRBJ1-2,CASAEGDSYGYTF
TRBV27,TRBJ2-7,CASSDRLAVSYEQYF
TRBV13,TRBJ2-5,CASSLGAGVDF
TRBV5-4,TRBJ2-3,CASSHLTDTQYF
TRBV5-4,TRBJ2-7,CASSPGGLLSYEQYF
TRBV6-5,TRBJ2-7,CASSSPGGQGTYEQYF
TRBV18,TRBJ1-5,CASWTGFGNQPQHF
TRBV2,TRBJ1-3,CASRQGAGNTIYF
TRBV28,TRBJ2-1,CASSLRDRVIRVGGEQFF
TRBV19,TRBJ2-7,CASPVEQYF
TRBV6-5,TRBJ2-1,CASGLGVYNEQFF
TRBV6-1,TRBJ2-1,CASSEGSYSGRAYNEQFF
TRBV5-1,TRBJ2-3,CASSEDYVSGTDTQYF
TRBV7-9,TRBJ2-5,CASSLGSPPRETQYF
TRBV12-5,TRBJ1-5,CASGLPGYNHQPQHF
TRBV28,TRBJ1-4,CASSDSSTATNEKLFF
TRBV7-9,TRBJ1-1,CASSRGAPGNEAFF
TRBV9,TRBJ1-2,CASSVASGYGYTF
TRBV9,TRBJ2-2,CASSGSGTDGELFF